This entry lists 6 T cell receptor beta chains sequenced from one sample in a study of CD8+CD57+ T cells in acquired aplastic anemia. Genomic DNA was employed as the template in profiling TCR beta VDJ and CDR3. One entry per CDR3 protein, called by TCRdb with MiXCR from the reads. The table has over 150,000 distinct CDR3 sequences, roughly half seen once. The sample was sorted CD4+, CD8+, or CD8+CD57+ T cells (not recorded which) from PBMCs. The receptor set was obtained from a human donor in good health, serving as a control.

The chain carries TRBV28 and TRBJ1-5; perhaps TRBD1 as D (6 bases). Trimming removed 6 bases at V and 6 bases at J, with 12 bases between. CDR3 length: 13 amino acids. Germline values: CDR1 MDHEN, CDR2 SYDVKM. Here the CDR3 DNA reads TGTGCCAGCAGGGAGCAGGGGATTCAGCCCCAGCATTTT. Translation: CASREQGIQPQHF.

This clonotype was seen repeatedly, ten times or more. Written as DNA, the CDR3 is TGTGCCAGCAGCTCTCCCACAGGGGAGATAGGGCATTTT. It is translated as CASSSPTGEIGHF. The chain employs TRBV6-6 and TRBJ1-5, with 7 bases aligning to TRBD1. CDR3 length: 13 amino acids. From germline, CDR1 is MNHNY and CDR2 SVGAGI (reference sequence). V lost 6 bases to trimming and J lost 15 bases; unmatched junction nucleotides: 14.

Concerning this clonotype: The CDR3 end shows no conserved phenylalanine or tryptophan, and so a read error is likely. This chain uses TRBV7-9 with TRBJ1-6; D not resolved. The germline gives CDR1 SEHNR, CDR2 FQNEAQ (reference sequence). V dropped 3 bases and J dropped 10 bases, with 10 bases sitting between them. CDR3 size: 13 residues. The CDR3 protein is CASSFDPQSPLHL. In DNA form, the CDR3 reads TGTGCCAGCAGCTTCGACCCACAGTCACCCCTCCACCTT.

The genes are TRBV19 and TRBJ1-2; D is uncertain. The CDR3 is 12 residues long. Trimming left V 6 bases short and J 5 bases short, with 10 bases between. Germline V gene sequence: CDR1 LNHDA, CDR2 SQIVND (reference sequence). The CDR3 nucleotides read TGTGCCAGTAGCCCGGGAGCTTATGGCTACACCTTC. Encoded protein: CASSPGAYGYTF.

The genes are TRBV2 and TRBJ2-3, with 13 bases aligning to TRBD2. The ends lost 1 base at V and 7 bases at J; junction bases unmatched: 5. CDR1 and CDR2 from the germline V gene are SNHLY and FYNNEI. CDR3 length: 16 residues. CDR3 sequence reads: CASSEGGLAGSYTQYF. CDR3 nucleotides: TGTGCCAGCAGTGAAGGGGGACTAGCGGGATCCTATACGCAGTATTTT. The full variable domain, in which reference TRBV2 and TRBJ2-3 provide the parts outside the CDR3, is EPEVTQTPSHQVTQMGQEVILRCVPISNHLYFYWYRQILGQKVEFLVSFYNNEISEKSEIFDDQFSVERPDGSNFTLKIRSTKLEDSAMYFCASSEGGLAGSYTQYFGPGTRLTVL.

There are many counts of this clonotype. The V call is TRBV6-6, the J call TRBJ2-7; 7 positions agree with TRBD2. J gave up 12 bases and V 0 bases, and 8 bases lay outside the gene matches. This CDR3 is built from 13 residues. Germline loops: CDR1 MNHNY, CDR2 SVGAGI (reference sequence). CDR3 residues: CASSYSSGGSRYF. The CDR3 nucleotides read TGTGCCAGCAGTTACTCCTCGGGGGGTAGCCGGTACTTC.